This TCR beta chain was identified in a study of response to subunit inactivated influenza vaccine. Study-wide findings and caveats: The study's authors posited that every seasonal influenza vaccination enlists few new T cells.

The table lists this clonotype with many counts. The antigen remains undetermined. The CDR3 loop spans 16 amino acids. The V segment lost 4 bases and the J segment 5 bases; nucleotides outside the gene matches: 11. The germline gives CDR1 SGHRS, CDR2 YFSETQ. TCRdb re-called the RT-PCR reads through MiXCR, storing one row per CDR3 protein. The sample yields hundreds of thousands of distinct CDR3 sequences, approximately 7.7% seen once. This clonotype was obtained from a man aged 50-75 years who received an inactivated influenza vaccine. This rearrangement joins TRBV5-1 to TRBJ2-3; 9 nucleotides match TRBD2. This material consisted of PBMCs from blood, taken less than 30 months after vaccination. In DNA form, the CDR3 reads TGCGCCAGCAGCGTAGAGACTAGCGGTCCTGGAGATACGCAGTATTTT. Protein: CASSVETSGPGDTQYF.